This T cell receptor beta chain came from a study of Ad26.COV2.S vaccination and SARS-CoV-2 variants. Study background: Enrolled in COV1001, the donor was in the Ad26.COV2.S trial arm, which received the vaccine. Overall study results and limits: Vaccine recipients posted higher spike-specific TCR breadth than their placebo counterparts. Measurements of TCR breadth and depth may have given underestimates of the total T cell responses. Similar non-spike TCR breadth was seen in vaccine and placebo recipients.

From germline, CDR1 is SQVTM and CDR2 ANQGSEA. The CDR3 contains 15 residues. V was clipped by 7 bases and J by 2 bases, with 17 bases between them. Treatment denoted: about 20 received Ad26.COV2.S at low or high dose, single or two shots; several received placebo; per-sample allocation not given. Specimens were obtained on day 63 following the first vaccine or placebo injection. Produced via immunoSEQ multiplex PCR; TCRdb's table is partial and in-frame only. The table has hundreds of thousands of clones, about 89% seen once; the top ten hold around 1.4%. About this clone itself: What it binds is unknown.

This receptor was identified in a person aged 18-60 years who received the Ad26.COV2.S COVID-19 vaccine or a placebo. Sequencing was performed on peripheral blood, taken in a trial of Ad26.COV2.S vaccine versus placebo. The rearrangement joins TRBV29-1 to TRBJ2-2; a possible D gene is TRBD2 (5 bases). The chain's CDR3 is CSALERASNTGELFF. CDR3 DNA: TGCAGCGCCCTGGAGAGGGCCTCCAACACCGGGGAGCTGTTTTTT.